This is a list of T cell receptor beta chains from one sample in a study of blood T cell repertoires in COVID-19. Using immunoSEQ multiplex PCR, the repertoire was profiled, and TCRdb retains in-frame clones only, with some absent. The data show 140,000 or so clones, just under 90% seen once. Sequenced input: peripheral blood. The receptor source for this set is a woman at least 80 years old with acute or convalescent COVID-19. Each CDR3 is given with its conserved first and last residue. D genes are given only for firm matches. The size of a clone is reported for some rows only, either as once, few or many, or as a class for expanded clones.

abundance	v_gene	j_gene	len	d_gene	CDR3aa	CDR3nt
NA	TRBV7-3	TRBJ2-2	14	NA	CASSVQWAGGELFF	TGTGCCAGCAGCGTGCAGTGGGCAGGCGGGGAGCTGTTTTTT
NA	TRBV24-1	TRBJ1-4	21	TRBD1	CATRGATGSNPNAPENEKLFF	TGTGCCACCAGGGGGGCGACAGGGTCTAATCCGAACGCGCCTGAAAATGAAAAACTGTTTTTT
few	TRBV5-1	TRBJ2-3	16	TRBD2	CASSLGSGGPGDTQYF	TGCGCCAGCAGCTTAGGTAGCGGGGGGCCGGGAGATACGCAGTATTTT
NA	TRBV5-4	TRBJ1-1	15	NA	CASTRPGTLNTEAFF	TGTGCCAGCACTCGCCCGGGGACTTTGAACACTGAAGCTTTCTTT
NA	TRBV5-1	TRBJ1-1	14	NA	CASSIQGMNTEAFF	TGCGCCAGCTCGATCCAGGGCATGAACACTGAAGCTTTCTTT
NA	TRBV30	TRBJ2-6	16	TRBD1	CAWSGQGTSGANVLTF	TGTGCCTGGAGTGGACAGGGGACTTCTGGGGCCAACGTCCTGACTTTC
once	TRBV2	TRBJ1-2	14	TRBD1	CASSEARTGVGYTF	TGTGCCAGCAGTGAAGCGAGGACAGGGGTGGGCTACACCTTC
NA	TRBV2	TRBJ2-6	16	NA	CASRKQPSSGANVLTF	TGTGCCAGCCGCAAACAGCCCTCCTCTGGGGCCAACGTCCTGACTTTC
NA	TRBV30	TRBJ1-1	16	NA	CAWSVRLPRAGTEAFF	TGTGCCTGGAGTGTACGCCTCCCGCGGGCTGGCACTGAAGCTTTCTTT
NA	TRBV29-1	TRBJ1-3	13	NA	CSVEGEAGNTIYF	TGCAGCGTTGAAGGGGAGGCTGGAAACACCATATATTTT
once	TRBV29-1	TRBJ2-3	12	NA	CSVERGTDTQYF	TGCAGCGTTGAGAGGGGGACAGATACGCAGTATTTT
NA	TRBV6-5	TRBJ2-1	15	TRBD2	CASRGGGSSYNEQFF	TGTGCCAGCAGGGGCGGGGGGAGCTCCTACAATGAGCAGTTCTTC
NA	TRBV10-1	TRBJ2-7	14	NA	CASAPGIHSYEQYF	TGCGCCAGCGCCCCAGGGATCCACTCCTACGAGCAGTACTTC
few	TRBV6-5	TRBJ2-5	13	TRBD1	CASTRDREETQYF	TGTGCCAGCACGAGGGACAGGGAAGAGACCCAGTACTTC
NA	TRBV5-5	TRBJ1-1	15	NA	CASSLWATGNTEAFF	TGTGCCAGCAGCTTGTGGGCCACCGGGAACACTGAAGCTTTCTTT
few	TRBV29-1	TRBJ2-7	13	TRBD1	CSVPLQGIHEQYF	TGCAGCGTACCGCTACAGGGGATACACGAGCAGTACTTC